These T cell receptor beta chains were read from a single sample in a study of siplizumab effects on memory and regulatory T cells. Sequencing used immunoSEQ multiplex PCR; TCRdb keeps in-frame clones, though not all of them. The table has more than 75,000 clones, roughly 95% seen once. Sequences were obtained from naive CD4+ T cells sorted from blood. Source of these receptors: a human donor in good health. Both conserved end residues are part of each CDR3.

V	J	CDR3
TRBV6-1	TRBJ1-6	CASSEYRGGNSPLHF
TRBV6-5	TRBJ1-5	CASRRDSISQPQHF
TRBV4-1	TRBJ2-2	CASSQGGQGELGGELFF
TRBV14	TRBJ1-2	CASSQRAPTGYTF
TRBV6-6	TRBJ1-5	CASTDRYQPQHF
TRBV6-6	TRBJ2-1	CASSYLSNNEQFF
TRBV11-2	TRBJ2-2	CASRLVAGGPNTGELFF
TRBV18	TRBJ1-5	CASSPGGNSNQPQHF
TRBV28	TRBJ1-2	CASTGSGRGYTF
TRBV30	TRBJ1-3	CAWTDRDSSGNTIYF
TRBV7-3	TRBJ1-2	CASSLSPGTDWGGYTF
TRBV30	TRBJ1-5	CAWSGGGGNQPQHF
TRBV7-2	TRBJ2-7	CASSLGLAPYEQYF
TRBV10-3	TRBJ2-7	CAISESLLGYEQYF
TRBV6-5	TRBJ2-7	CASRAGGTNEQYF
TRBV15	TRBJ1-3	CATSRDGSGNTIYF
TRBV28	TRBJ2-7	CASRGQTYEQYF
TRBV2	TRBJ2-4	CASSHPGLTSLAKNIQYF
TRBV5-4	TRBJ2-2	CASSSTGTGKITGELFF
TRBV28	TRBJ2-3	CASSLATRGLLTDTQYF
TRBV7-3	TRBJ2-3	CASSAASGGPTDTQYF
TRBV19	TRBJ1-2	CASSYRGNYGYTF
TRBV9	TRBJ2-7	CASSSDSISYEQYF
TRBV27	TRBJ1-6	CASKRDFSYNSPLHF
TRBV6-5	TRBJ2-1	CASRRTGGSEEFF
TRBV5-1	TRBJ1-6	CASSFGGGSYNSPLHF